What follows are 8 T cell receptor beta chains derived from one specimen sequenced in a study of cytomegalovirus exposure and HLA in healthy donors. The primer mix had 60 Vbeta and 13 Jbeta primers. Repertoires were generated with immunoSEQ multiplex PCR, while TCRdb's copy carries only in-frame clones and drops some. Recorded for this sample: under 70,000 clones. The sequencing sample was made of PBMCs. These receptors originate from a woman aged 18-29 years in good health and CMV-seronegative.

The chain combines TRBV29-1 with TRBJ2-5, with 8 positions matching TRBD1. Germline V lookup: CDR1 SQVTM, CDR2 ANQGSEA. This CDR3 has 12 amino acids. The V and J ends lost 4 bases and 5 bases, in that order; junction bases with no gene match: 3. CDR3 amino acids: CSVGQGYETQYF. CDR3 in DNA: TGCAGCGTTGGACAGGGGTATGAGACCCAGTACTTC.

The chain combines TRBV4-1 with TRBJ2-7; tentative D call: TRBD1 (5 bases). The germline gives CDR1 MGHRA, CDR2 YSYEKL. CDR3 length: 14 amino acids. Between the trimmed V and J ends, which lost 4 bases and 7 bases, there was a span of 17 bases. The DNA of the CDR3 is TGCGCCAGCAGCCCGGTCCCTAGGGGCTTGGAGCAGTACTTC. Amino acids: CASSPVPRGLEQYF.

This sequence joins TRBV5-1 and TRBJ1-2, with no clear D. Trimming took off 4 bases at V and 4 bases at J, with 17 bases between the two ends. CDR1 SGHRS and CDR2 YFSETQ come from the germline V gene. The CDR3 is made up of 15 amino acids. The CDR3 DNA follows: TGCGCCAGCAGCCCGGCCCCCCGGGGTGGCTATGGCTACACCTTC. It codes for CASSPAPRGGYGYTF.

The rearrangement links TRBV27 to TRBJ2-7; D ambiguous. Trimming left V 0 bases short and J 5 bases short, with 8 bases between. This CDR3 is 13 amino acids long. Germline CDR1 is MNHEY and CDR2 is SMNVEV (reference sequence). In DNA, the CDR3 is TGTGCCAGCAGTTTATCGGTAGTCCACGAGCAGTACTTC. It translates to CASSLSVVHEQYF.

The chain joins TRBV6-1 to TRBJ1-2; 8 nucleotides line up with TRBD1. This CDR3 has 16 amino acids. Per the germline V gene, CDR1 is MNHNS and CDR2 is SASEGT. J was trimmed by 3 bases and V by 3 bases; bases with no gene match: 9. The CDR3 sequence is CASSDMGDRTYYGYTF. The CDR3 nucleotides are TGTGCCAGCAGTGACATGGGGGACAGGACCTACTATGGCTACACCTTC.

This chain uses TRBV6-5 with TRBJ1-1; possible D gene TRBD1, 5 bases. The CDR3 totals 13 residues. V lost 2 bases to trimming and J lost 8 bases, with 12 bases between them. Looked up from germline, CDR1 is MNHEY and CDR2 is SVGAGI. The CDR3: CASSYPSGQEAFF. In DNA, the CDR3 is TGTGCCAGCAGTTACCCTTCAGGGCAGGAAGCTTTCTTT.

The chain recombines TRBV19 with TRBJ1-6, with D possibly being TRBD1 (5 bases). The V and J ends lost 5 bases and 0 bases respectively, with 11 bases between them. The CDR3 contains 16 residues. Germline-derived CDR1 and CDR2 are LNHDA and SQIVND (reference sequence). CDR3 loop: CASSPRGGSYNSPLHF. CDR3 DNA sequence: TGTGCCAGTAGTCCCCGGGGGGGCTCCTATAATTCACCCCTCCACTTT.

The V and J genes are TRBV4-1 and TRBJ1-5; no firm D call. CDR1 is MGHRA and CDR2 is YSYEKL in the germline V gene. V gave up 0 bases and J gave up 9 bases, with 18 bases separating them. The CDR3 is 16 residues long. As DNA, the CDR3 is TGCGCCAGCAGCCAAGATAGGGCAGCGGGGAGTTGGCCCCAGCATTTT. Translation gives CASSQDRAAGSWPQHF.